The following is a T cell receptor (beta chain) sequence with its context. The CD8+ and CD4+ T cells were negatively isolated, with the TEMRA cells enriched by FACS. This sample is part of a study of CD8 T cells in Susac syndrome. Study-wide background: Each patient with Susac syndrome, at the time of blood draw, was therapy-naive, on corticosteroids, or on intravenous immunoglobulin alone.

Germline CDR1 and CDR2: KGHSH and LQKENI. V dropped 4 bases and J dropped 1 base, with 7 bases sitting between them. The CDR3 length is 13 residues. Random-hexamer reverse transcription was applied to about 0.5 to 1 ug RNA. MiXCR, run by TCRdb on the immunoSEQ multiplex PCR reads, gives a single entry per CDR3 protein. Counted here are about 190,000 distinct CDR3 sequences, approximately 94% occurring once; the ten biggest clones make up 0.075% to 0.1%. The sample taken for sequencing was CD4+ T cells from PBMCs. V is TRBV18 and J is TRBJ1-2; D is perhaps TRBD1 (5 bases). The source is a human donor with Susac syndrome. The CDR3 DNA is TGTGCCAGCTCACAGGACAATAACTATGGCTACACCTTC. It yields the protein CASSQDNNYGYTF.